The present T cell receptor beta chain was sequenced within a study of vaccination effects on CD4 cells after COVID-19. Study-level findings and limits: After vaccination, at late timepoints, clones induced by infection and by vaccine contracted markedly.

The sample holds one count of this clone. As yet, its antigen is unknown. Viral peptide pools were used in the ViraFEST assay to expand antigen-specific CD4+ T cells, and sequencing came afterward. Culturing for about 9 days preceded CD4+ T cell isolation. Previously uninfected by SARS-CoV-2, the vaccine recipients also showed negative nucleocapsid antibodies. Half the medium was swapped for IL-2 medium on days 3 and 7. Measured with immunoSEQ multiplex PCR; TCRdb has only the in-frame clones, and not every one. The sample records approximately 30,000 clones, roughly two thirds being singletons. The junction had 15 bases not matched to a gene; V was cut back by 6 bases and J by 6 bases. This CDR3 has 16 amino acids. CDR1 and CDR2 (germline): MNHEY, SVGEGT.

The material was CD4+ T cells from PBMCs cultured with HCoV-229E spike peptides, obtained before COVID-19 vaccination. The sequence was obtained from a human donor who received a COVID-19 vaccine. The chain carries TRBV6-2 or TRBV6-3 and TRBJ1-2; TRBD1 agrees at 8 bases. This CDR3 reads CASSPTLKTGADGYTF. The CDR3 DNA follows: TGTGCCAGCAGCCCGACCTTAAAGACAGGGGCCGATGGCTACACCTTC.